Each of the 21 T cell receptor beta chains below was sequenced from the same sample in a study of blood T cell repertoires in COVID-19. The protocol was immunoSEQ multiplex PCR, while the TCRdb copy is restricted to in-frame clones and leaves out a portion. The sample lists approximately 89,000 clones; approximately 80% were seen once. The sample comprised peripheral blood. The receptors come from an older man with COVID-19, enrolled during active disease.

The chain combines TRBV14 with TRBJ1-2; D is uncertain. V was clipped by 0 bases and J by 7 bases, with 9 bases between them. The CDR3 contains 13 residues. The germline V gene has CDR1 SGHDN and CDR2 FVKESK. In nucleotides, the CDR3 is TGTGCCAGCAGCCAAGAACCTTACGGTGGCTACACCTTC. Protein: CASSQEPYGGYTF.

The chain has TRBV7-9 and TRBJ1-4; TRBD1 is a possible D gene (6 bases). V was pared by 5 bases and J by 7 bases, with 14 bases between. The CDR3 extends over 14 amino acids. Germline assignment: CDR1 SEHNR and CDR2 FQNEAQ (reference sequence). The chain's CDR3 is CASSQDSRGEKLFF. Here the CDR3 DNA reads TGTGCCAGCAGCCAGGACAGCAGGGGTGAAAAACTGTTTTTT.

This chain joins TRBV19 and TRBJ1-2; D is unclear. Between the trimmed V and J ends, which lost 5 bases and 6 bases, there was a span of 16 bases. The CDR3 loop spans 14 amino acids. Per germline, CDR1 LNHDA and CDR2 SQIVND (reference sequence). The CDR3 bases are TGTGCCAGTAGTGTCAGGTTCCCCTGGCATGGCTACACCTTC. It codes for CASSVRFPWHGYTF.

This sequence joins TRBV25-1 and TRBJ2-1, with 7 bases identical to TRBD1. The CDR3 runs 14 residues. Trimming took 8 bases from V and 2 from J; bases not matched to a gene: 6. Looked up from germline, CDR1 is MGHDK and CDR2 is SYGVNS. The CDR3 loop is CASYRDSPYNEQFF. The CDR3 nucleotides are TGTGCCAGCTACCGGGACAGCCCCTACAATGAGCAGTTCTTC.

This chain links TRBV28 with TRBJ2-5, with D tentatively TRBD2 (6 bases). CDR1 is MDHEN and CDR2 is SYDVKM in the germline V gene. V lost 6 bases, J lost 1 base, and 6 bases lay in between. This CDR3 has 12 residues. The DNA for the CDR3 is TGTGCCAGCAGGGGAGGCCAAGAGACCCAGTACTTC. Translation: CASRGGQETQYF.

This clone occurred a few times. The chain couples TRBV6-2 or TRBV6-3 to TRBJ2-2; no definite D call. CDR1 and CDR2 (germline): MNHEY, SVGEGT. Trimming left V 7 bases short and J 1 base short, with 10 bases between. The length of the CDR3 is 14 residues. The CDR3 loop is CASTYSRNTGELFF. The CDR3 DNA reads as TGTGCCAGCACCTACTCCCGGAACACCGGGGAGCTGTTTTTT.

This chain links TRBV5-6 with TRBJ2-3; 8 bases agree with TRBD2. The V and J ends lost 0 bases and 1 base, in that order; junction bases with no gene match: 7. The length of the CDR3 is 17 residues. Germline assignment: CDR1 SGHDT and CDR2 YYEEEE. CDR3: CASSLVRTSSRTDTQYF. DNA of the CDR3: TGTGCCAGCAGCTTGGTAAGGACTAGCAGCCGCACAGATACGCAGTATTTT.

DNA of the CDR3: TGTGCCAGCACTGACCAGGGAGGCTACGAGCAGTACTTC. This codes for CASTDQGGYEQYF. V and J are TRBV6-6 and TRBJ2-7, with a tentative D call TRBD2 (6 bases). Germline V gene data show CDR1 as MNHNY and CDR2 as SVGAGI (reference sequence). The CDR3 runs to 13 residues. Trimming removed 7 bases at V and 3 bases at J, with 13 bases between.

This chain connects TRBV27 to TRBJ1-2; D is possibly TRBD1 (5 bases). Trimming took off 6 bases at V and 4 bases at J, with 18 bases between the two ends. The V gene's germline CDR1 is MNHEY and CDR2 SMNVEV (reference sequence). This CDR3 contains 15 residues. The CDR3 region has the DNA TGTGCCAGCAGCCCTCGGACATCGCCCCTCTATGGCTACACCTTC. Translated, it gives CASSPRTSPLYGYTF.

CDR3 DNA: TGTGCCAGCAGGGAGAAGACGGAAAACTACGAGCAGTACTTC. Translation gives CASREKTENYEQYF. The chain uses TRBV2 and TRBJ2-7; D not certain. V lost 6 bases and J lost 3, with 15 bases in between. Per germline, CDR1 SNHLY and CDR2 FYNNEI. The CDR3 extends over 14 amino acids.

The CDR3 loop is CASSLSLGGSDTQYF. The CDR3 nucleotides read TGCGCCAGCAGCTTGAGCCTCGGAGGCTCGGATACGCAGTATTTT. The V call is TRBV5-1, the J call TRBJ2-3; tentatively, D is TRBD2 (5 bases). V was cut by 1 base and J by 6 bases, with 15 bases left in between. This CDR3 comprises 15 residues. Germline assignment: CDR1 SGHRS and CDR2 YFSETQ.

The chain couples TRBV7-6 to TRBJ1-2; D is ambiguous. V lost 5 bases to trimming and J lost 3 bases, with 13 bases between them. Germline V gene sequence: CDR1 SGHVS, CDR2 FNYEAQ. The CDR3 is made up of 14 amino acids. The CDR3 nucleotides read TGTGCCAGCAGCCCCTCCCCGGGGTACTATGGCTACACCTTC. Translation: CASSPSPGYYGYTF.

The rearrangement uses TRBV28 and TRBJ1-2; D unclear. The CDR3 runs 15 residues. V was cut by 4 bases and J by 5 bases, with 17 bases left in between. Per the germline V gene, CDR1 is MDHEN and CDR2 is SYDVKM. CDR3 sequence reads: CASSSSASNVYGYTF. For the CDR3, the DNA is TGTGCCAGCAGTTCATCCGCGTCCAACGTATATGGCTACACCTTC.

The CDR3 spells CASSYSIELNTEAFF. The CDR3, as DNA: TGTGCCAGCAGTTACTCGATCGAGTTGAACACTGAAGCTTTCTTT. The chain uses TRBV6-5 and TRBJ1-1; D is ambiguous. The germline gives CDR1 MNHEY, CDR2 SVGAGI. The CDR3 runs 15 residues. Deletions cut 0 bases from V and 0 bases from J, with 8 bases between.

The chain is built from TRBV7-9 and TRBJ1-4, with TRBD1 as a possible D gene (5 bases). CDR1 and CDR2 from the germline V gene are SEHNR and FQNEAQ (reference sequence). The CDR3 totals 15 residues. V gave up 1 base and J gave up 6 bases, with 12 bases separating them. CDR3 residues: CASSLGAGFDEKLFF. The CDR3 DNA is TGTGCCAGCAGCTTAGGGGCAGGGTTCGATGAAAAACTGTTTTTT.

The chain is built from TRBV7-9 and TRBJ2-7; D unclear. This CDR3 region has 14 residues. With 4 bases removed from V and 4 bases from J, the gap between germline ends came to 14 bases. CDR1 and CDR2 from the germline V gene are SEHNR and FQNEAQ (reference sequence). The CDR3 is CASSSTTGSYEQYF. CDR3 DNA sequence: TGTGCCAGCAGCTCGACGACTGGTTCTTACGAGCAGTACTTC.

The chain carries TRBV7-9 and TRBJ2-5; the match to TRBD2 covers 10 bases. Germline loops: CDR1 SEHNR, CDR2 FQNEAQ (reference sequence). This CDR3 region has 14 residues. The V segment lost 8 bases and the J segment 4 bases; nucleotides outside the gene matches: 7. Here the CDR3 DNA reads TGTGCCAGCGGGGAGCGGGAGGGCATAGAGACCCAGTACTTC. Translating it yields CASGEREGIETQYF.

This rearrangement joins TRBV9 to TRBJ2-3; the match to TRBD2 covers 15 bases. Germline assignment: CDR1 SGDLS and CDR2 YYNGEE. CDR3 size: 17 residues. V was pared by 3 bases and J by 5 bases, with 7 bases of the junction left unmatched. CDR3 region: CASSARGTSGRLDTQYF. The CDR3 bases are TGTGCCAGCAGCGCCCGGGGGACTAGCGGGAGGTTAGATACGCAGTATTTT.

V gene TRBV6-5 combines with J gene TRBJ2-7, with 7 bases matching TRBD2. CDR1 is MNHEY and CDR2 is SVGAGI in the germline V gene. The CDR3 spans 15 residues. Germline trimming cut 2 bases from V and 9 bases from J; bases unmatched to any gene: 13. The CDR3 loop is CASSYKSGAATRQYF. DNA for the CDR3: TGTGCCAGCAGTTACAAGAGCGGGGCAGCTACGAGGCAGTACTTC.

Turning to this clone: A junction boundary mismatches the germline segment, possibly from a read error. The genes are TRBV7-6 and TRBJ1-4, with D maybe TRBD1 (6 bases). Germline CDR1 is SGHVS and CDR2 is FNYEAQ. The CDR3 length is 15 residues. CDR3 DNA: TGTGCCAGCAGTGCCGCCGGGACAACGAATGAAAAACTGTTTTTT. This encodes CASSAAGTTNEKLFF. The variable domain in full, with the rest retrieved from reference TRBV7-6 and TRBJ1-4, is GAGVSQSPRYKVTKRGQDVALRCDPISGHVSLYWYRQALGQGPEFLTYFNYEAQQDKSGLPNDRFSAERPEGSISTLTIQRTEQRDSAMYRCASSAAGTTNEKLFFGSGTQLSVL.

This clone was picked up a small number of times. The chain couples TRBV19 to TRBJ2-1, with 9 bases fitting TRBD2. The CDR3 contains 15 residues. Trimming cost V 5 bases and J 0 bases; bases outside gene matches: 2. The V gene's germline CDR1 is LNHDA and CDR2 SQIVND (reference sequence). The CDR3 loop is CASSVSGSSYNEQFF. In DNA form, the CDR3 reads TGTGCCAGTAGTGTTAGCGGGAGCTCCTACAATGAGCAGTTCTTC.